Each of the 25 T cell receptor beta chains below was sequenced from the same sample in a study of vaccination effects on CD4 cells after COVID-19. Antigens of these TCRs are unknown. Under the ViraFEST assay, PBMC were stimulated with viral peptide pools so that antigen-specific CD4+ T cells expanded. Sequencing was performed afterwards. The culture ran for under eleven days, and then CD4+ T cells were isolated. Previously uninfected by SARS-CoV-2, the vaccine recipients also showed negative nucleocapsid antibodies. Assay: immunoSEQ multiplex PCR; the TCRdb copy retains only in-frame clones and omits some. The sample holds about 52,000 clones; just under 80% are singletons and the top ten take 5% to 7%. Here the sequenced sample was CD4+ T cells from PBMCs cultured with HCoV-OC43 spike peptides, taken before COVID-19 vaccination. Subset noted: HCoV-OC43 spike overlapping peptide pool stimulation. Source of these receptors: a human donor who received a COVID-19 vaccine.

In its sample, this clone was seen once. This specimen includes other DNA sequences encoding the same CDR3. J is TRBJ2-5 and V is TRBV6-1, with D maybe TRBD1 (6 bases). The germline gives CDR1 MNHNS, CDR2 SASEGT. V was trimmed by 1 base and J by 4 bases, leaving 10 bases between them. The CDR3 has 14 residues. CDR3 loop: CASSEDRVIETQYF. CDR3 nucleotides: TGTGCCAGCAGTGAAGACAGGGTGATAGAGACCCAGTACTTC.

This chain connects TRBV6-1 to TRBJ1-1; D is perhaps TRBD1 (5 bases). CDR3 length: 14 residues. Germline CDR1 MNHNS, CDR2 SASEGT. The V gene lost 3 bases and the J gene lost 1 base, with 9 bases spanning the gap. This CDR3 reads CASSEGGTNTEAFF. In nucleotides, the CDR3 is TGTGCCAGCAGTGAGGGCGGGACGAACACTGAAGCTTTCTTT.

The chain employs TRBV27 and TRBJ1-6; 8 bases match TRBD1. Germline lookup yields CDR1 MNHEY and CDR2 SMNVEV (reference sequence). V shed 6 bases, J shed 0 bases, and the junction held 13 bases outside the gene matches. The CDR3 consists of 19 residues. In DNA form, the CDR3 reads TGTGCCAGCAGCCCGAGGGCAGGGGGCGCGTCCTCCTATAATTCACCCCTCCACTTT. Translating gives CASSPRAGGASSYNSPLHF.

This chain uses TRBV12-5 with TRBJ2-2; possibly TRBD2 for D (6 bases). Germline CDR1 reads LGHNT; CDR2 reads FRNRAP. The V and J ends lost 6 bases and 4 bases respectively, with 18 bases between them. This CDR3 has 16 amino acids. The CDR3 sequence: CASGVAIAEITGELFF. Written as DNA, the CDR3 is TGTGCTAGTGGCGTAGCCATAGCGGAGATCACCGGGGAGCTGTTTTTT.

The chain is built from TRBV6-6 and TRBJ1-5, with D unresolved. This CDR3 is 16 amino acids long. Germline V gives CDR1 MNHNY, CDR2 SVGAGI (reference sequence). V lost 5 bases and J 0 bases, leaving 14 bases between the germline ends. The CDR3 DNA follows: TGTGCCAGCAGTCTCCGAGGCCAGTCTAGCAATCAGCCCCAGCATTTT. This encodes CASSLRGQSSNQPQHF.

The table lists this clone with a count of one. The CDR3 nucleotides are TGTGCCAGCAGCTTGAAGGGGTCCCGAGGGAATCAGCCCCAGCATTTT. This encodes CASSLKGSRGNQPQHF. This sequence joins TRBV5-6 and TRBJ1-5; D possibly corresponds to TRBD1 (5 bases). The CDR3 length is 16 residues. Germline CDR1 reads SGHDT; CDR2 reads YYEEEE. Trimming took 1 base from V and 4 from J, leaving 15 bases between them.

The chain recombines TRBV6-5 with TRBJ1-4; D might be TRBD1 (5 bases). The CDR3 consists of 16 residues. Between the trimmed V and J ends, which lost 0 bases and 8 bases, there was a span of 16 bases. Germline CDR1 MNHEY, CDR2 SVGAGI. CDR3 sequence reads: CASSYSIAGGREKLFF. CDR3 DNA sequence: TGTGCCAGCAGTTACTCGATAGCGGGGGGTAGGGAAAAACTGTTTTTT.

The CDR3 reads CASSYDGYYSGANVLTF. The CDR3 nucleotides are TGTGCCAGCAGTTACGACGGATACTATTCTGGGGCCAACGTCCTGACTTTC. The chain joins TRBV6-2 or TRBV6-3 to TRBJ2-6; D is undetermined. CDR1 is MNHEY and CDR2 is SVGEGT in the germline V gene. The CDR3 contains 17 residues. Trimming stripped 2 bases from V and 1 base from J, with 12 bases between.

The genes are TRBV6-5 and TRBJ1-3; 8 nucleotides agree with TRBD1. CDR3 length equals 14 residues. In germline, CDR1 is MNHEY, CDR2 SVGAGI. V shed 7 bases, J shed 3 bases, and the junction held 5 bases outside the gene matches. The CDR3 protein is CASTDRGGGNTIYF. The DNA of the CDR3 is TGTGCCAGCACCGACAGGGGTGGTGGAAACACCATATATTTT.

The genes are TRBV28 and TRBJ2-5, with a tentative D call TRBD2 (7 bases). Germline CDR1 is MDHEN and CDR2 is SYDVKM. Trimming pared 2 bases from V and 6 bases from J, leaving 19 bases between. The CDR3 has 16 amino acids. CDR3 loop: CASSLGPGGYGKTQYF. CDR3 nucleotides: TGTGCCAGCAGTTTAGGGCCGGGGGGCTACGGGAAGACCCAGTACTTC.

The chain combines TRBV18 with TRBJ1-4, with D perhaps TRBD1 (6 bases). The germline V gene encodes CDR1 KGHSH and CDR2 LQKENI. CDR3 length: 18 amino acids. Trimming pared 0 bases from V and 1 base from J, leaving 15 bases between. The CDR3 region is CASSPPPGHDLTNEKLFF. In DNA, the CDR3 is TGTGCCAGCTCACCACCTCCGGGACACGATTTAACTAATGAAAAACTGTTTTTT.

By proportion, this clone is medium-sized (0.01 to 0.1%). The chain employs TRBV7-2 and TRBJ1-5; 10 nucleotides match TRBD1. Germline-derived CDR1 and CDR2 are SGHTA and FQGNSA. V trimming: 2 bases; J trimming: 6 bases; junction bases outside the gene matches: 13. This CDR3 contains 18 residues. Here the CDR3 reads CASSLSREGDRGPQPQHF. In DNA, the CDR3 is TGTGCCAGCAGCTTATCTCGGGAGGGAGACAGGGGGCCTCAGCCCCAGCATTTT.

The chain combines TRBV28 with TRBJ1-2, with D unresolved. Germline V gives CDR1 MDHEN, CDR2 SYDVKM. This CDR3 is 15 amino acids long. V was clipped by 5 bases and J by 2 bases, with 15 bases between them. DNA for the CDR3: TGTGCCAGCAGTGTTACCCAAGTACGAAACTATGGCTACACCTTC. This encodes CASSVTQVRNYGYTF.

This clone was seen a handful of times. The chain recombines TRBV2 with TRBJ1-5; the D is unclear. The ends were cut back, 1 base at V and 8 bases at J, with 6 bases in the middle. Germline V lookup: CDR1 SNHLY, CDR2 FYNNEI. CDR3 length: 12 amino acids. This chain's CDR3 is CASSEGSEPQHF. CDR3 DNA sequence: TGTGCCAGCAGTGAAGGGAGTGAGCCCCAGCATTTT.

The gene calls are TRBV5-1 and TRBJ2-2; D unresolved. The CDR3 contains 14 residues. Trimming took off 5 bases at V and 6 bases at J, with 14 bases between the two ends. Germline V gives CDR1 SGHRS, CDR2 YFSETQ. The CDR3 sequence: CASRSSGPPGELFF. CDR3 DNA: TGCGCCAGCAGAAGCTCAGGTCCCCCCGGGGAGCTGTTTTTT.

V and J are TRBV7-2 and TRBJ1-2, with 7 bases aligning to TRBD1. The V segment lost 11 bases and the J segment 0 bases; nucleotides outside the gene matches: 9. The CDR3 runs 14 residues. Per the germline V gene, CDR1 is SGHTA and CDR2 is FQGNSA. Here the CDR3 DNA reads TGTGCCGGGGGACAGCCTCCTCCTAACTATGGCTACACCTTC. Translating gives CAGGQPPPNYGYTF. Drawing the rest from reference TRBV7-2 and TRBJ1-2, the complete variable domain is GAGVSQSPSNKVTEKGKDVELRCDPISGHTALYWYRQSLGQGLEFLIYFQGNSAPDKSGLPSDRFSAERTGGSVSTLTIQRTQQEDSAVYLCAGGQPPPNYGYTFGSGTRLTVV.

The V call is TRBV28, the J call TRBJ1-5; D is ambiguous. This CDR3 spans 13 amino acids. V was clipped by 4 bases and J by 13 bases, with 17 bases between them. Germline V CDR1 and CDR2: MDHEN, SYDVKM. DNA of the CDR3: TGTGCCAGCAGTTCCCTCAGTCGCCGTTCTCAGCATTTT. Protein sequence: CASSSLSRRSQHF.

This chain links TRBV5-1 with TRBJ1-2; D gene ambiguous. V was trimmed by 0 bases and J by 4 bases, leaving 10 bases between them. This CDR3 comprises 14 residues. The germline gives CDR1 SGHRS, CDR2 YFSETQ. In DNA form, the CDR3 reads TGCGCCAGCAGCTTGGGTAGCGGAACCTATGGCTACACCTTC. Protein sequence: CASSLGSGTYGYTF.

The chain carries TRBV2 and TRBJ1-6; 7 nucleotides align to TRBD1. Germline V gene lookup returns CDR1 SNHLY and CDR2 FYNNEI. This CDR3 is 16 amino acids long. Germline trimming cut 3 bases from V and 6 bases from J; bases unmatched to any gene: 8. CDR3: CASSDPGQGGNSPLHF. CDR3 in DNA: TGTGCCAGCAGTGACCCCGGGCAGGGGGGTAATTCACCCCTCCACTTT.

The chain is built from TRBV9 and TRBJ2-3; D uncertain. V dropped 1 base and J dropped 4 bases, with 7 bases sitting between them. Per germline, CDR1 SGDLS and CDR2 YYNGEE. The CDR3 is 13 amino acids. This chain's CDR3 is CASSVRLSDTQYF. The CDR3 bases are TGTGCCAGCAGCGTACGGTTATCAGATACGCAGTATTTT.

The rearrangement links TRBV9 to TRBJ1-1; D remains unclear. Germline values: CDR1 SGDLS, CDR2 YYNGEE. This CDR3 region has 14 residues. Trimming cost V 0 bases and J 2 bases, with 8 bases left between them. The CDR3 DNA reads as TGTGCCAGCAGCGTAGAGGGAACTAACACTGAAGCTTTCTTT. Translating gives CASSVEGTNTEAFF.

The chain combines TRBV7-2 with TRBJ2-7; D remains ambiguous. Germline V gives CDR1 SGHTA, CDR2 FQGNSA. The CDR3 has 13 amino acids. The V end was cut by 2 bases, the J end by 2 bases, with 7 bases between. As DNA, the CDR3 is TGTGCCAGCAGCTTACAACCCACCTACGAGCAGTACGTC. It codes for CASSLQPTYEQYV.

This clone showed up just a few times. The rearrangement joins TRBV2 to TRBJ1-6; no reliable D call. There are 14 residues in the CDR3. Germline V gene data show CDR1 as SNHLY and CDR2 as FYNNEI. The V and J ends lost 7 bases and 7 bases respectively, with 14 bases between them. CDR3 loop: CASISLLGNSPLHF. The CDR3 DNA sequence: TGTGCCAGCATATCGCTCTTAGGAAATTCACCCCTCCACTTT.

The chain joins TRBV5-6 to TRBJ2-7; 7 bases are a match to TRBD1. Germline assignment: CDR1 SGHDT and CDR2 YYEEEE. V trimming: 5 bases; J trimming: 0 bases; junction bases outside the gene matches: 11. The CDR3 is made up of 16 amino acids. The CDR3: CASRATGSGSSYEQYV. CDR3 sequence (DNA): TGTGCCAGCAGAGCGACAGGGAGTGGTAGCTCCTACGAGCAGTACGTC.

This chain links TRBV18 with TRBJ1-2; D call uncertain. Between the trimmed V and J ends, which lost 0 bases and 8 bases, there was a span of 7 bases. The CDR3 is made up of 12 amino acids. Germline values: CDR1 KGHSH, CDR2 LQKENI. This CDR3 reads CASSPPLGGYTF. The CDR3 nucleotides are TGTGCCAGCTCACCACCGCTCGGGGGCTACACCTTC.